Presented here are 8 T cell receptor beta chains from one specimen sequenced in a study of blood T cell repertoires in COVID-19. Sequencing used immunoSEQ multiplex PCR; TCRdb keeps in-frame clones, though not all of them. The sample records 150,000 to 200,000 clones, roughly 80% being singletons. The sample was peripheral blood. These receptors were obtained from a woman in her 70s with COVID-19, enrolled during active disease.

The V and J genes are TRBV6-5 and TRBJ1-2; 12 bases line up with TRBD1. CDR1 MNHEY and CDR2 SVGAGI come from the germline V gene. CDR3 size: 14 residues. With V trimmed by 8 bases and J by 8 bases, 9 bases remained unmatched. CDR3 region: CASRADGTGGGYTF. The DNA for the CDR3 is TGTGCCAGCCGCGCGGATGGGACAGGGGGCGGCTACACCTTC.

The chain carries TRBV4-3 and TRBJ2-7; 8 nucleotides line up with TRBD1. This CDR3 is 15 amino acids long. The germline V gene has CDR1 LGHNA and CDR2 YSLEER. V gave up 4 bases and J gave up 2 bases; unmatched junction bases: 7. CDR3 nucleotides: TGCGCCAGCAGCCCCCAGGGGACAGGTCCCTACGAGCAGTACTTC. Its protein product is CASSPQGTGPYEQYF.

V and J are TRBV11-2 and TRBJ2-7; possibly TRBD2 for D (5 bases). From germline, CDR1 is SGHAT and CDR2 FQNNGV. The CDR3 has 14 amino acids. Trimming shortened V by 1 base and J by 2 bases, and 9 bases separated the two germline ends. Here the CDR3 DNA reads TGTGCCAGCAGCTTAGGGCCTAGCACCTACGAGCAGTACTTC. This gives the protein CASSLGPSTYEQYF.

The chain uses TRBV4-3 and TRBJ1-6; no firm D call. V was clipped by 0 bases and J by 5 bases, with 14 bases between them. The CDR3 extends over 17 amino acids. Germline V gene sequence: CDR1 LGHNA, CDR2 YSLEER. This CDR3 reads CASSQDWADGNNSPLHF. The CDR3 DNA follows: TGCGCCAGCAGCCAAGATTGGGCAGACGGTAATAATTCACCCCTCCACTTT.

The rearrangement uses TRBV24-1 and TRBJ1-2; TRBD1 aligns across 8 bases. The germline gives CDR1 KGHDR, CDR2 SFDVKD. V lost 2 bases and J lost 3; bases outside the gene matches: 7. CDR3 length: 16 amino acids. This chain's CDR3 is CATSDSDRVGDYGYTF. In nucleotides, the CDR3 is TGTGCCACCAGTGATTCGGACAGGGTGGGGGACTATGGCTACACCTTC.

A few counts support this clone. The rearrangement joins TRBV11-2 to TRBJ2-2, with D maybe TRBD2 (6 bases). Deletions cut 2 bases from V and 2 bases from J, with 9 bases between. Germline loops: CDR1 SGHAT, CDR2 FQNNGV. The CDR3 runs 15 residues. The CDR3 here is CASSLRSGNTGELFF. The CDR3 DNA follows: TGTGCCAGCAGCTTACGTAGCGGTAACACCGGGGAGCTGTTTTTT.

Notes on this clone: Other nucleotide sequences from this sample produce the same CDR3. The CDR3 nucleotides read TGTGCCAGCAGTTCGCCGGGACAGGGTTATCAGCCCCAGCATTTT. It specifies CASSSPGQGYQPQHF. The gene calls are TRBV28 and TRBJ1-5, with TRBD1 identical over 9 bases. The CDR3 totals 15 residues. Germline V gene sequence: CDR1 MDHEN, CDR2 SYDVKM. After removal of 4 bases from V and 5 bases from J, the junction contained 6 bases not matched to a gene.

This clone showed up just a few times. This rearrangement joins TRBV21-1 to TRBJ2-3; TRBD1 is the table's D call, not checked against the DNA. TRBV21-1 is a recognized pseudogene. This CDR3 is 15 amino acids long. This CDR3 is CASSTIQGVADTQYF. In DNA, the CDR3 is TGTGCCAGCAGCACAATACAGGGAGTGGCAGATACGCAGTATTTT.